This passage covers 11 T cell receptor beta chains from one sample sequenced in a study of blood T cell repertoires in COVID-19. The method was immunoSEQ multiplex PCR; TCRdb's version includes in-frame clones alone and lacks a portion of them. The repertoire consists of 35,000 to 40,000 clones, with around 70% occurring once and the leading ten covering roughly a tenth. Source material: peripheral blood. These receptors all stem from a man aged 65 to 79 with COVID-19, enrolled during active disease.

The chain couples TRBV28 to TRBJ2-5, with 8 bases lining up with TRBD1. The CDR3 spans 17 residues. V lost 2 bases, J lost 5 bases, and 13 bases stayed unmatched. The germline V gene encodes CDR1 MDHEN and CDR2 SYDVKM. Written as DNA, the CDR3 is TGTGCCAGCAGTTTAATTCAGGGGGCAGGAGGAGGGGAGACCCAGTACTTC. Translation: CASSLIQGAGGGETQYF. The full variable domain, in which reference TRBV28 and TRBJ2-5 provide the parts outside the CDR3, is DVKVTQSSRYLVKRTGEKVFLECVQDMDHENMFWYRQDPGLGLRLIYFSYDVKMKEKGDIPEGYSVSREKKERFSLILESASTNQTSMYLCASSLIQGAGGGETQYFGPGTRLLVL.

The genes are TRBV6-5 and TRBJ2-6; 7 nucleotides line up with TRBD1. The V segment lost 10 bases and the J segment 2 bases; nucleotides outside the gene matches: 5. Germline V gene lookup returns CDR1 MNHEY and CDR2 SVGAGI. CDR3 length equals 14 residues. The CDR3 DNA reads as TGTGCCACCAGACAGGGCGCTGGGGCCAACGTCCTGACTTTC. Its protein is CATRQGAGANVLTF.

This clone was recorded once. The chain has TRBV13 and TRBJ2-1; D may be TRBD2 (6 bases). V shed 3 bases and J shed 10 bases, with 10 bases lying between them. CDR1 is PRHDT and CDR2 is FYEKMQ in the germline V gene (reference sequence). The CDR3 contains 12 residues. The DNA of the CDR3 is TGTGCCAGCAGCTTCCTAGCGACCGAGCAGTTCTTC. Protein sequence: CASSFLATEQFF. Variable domain in full (rest from reference TRBV13 and TRBJ2-1): AAGVIQSPRHLIKEKRETATLKCYPIPRHDTVYWYQQGPGQDPQFLISFYEKMQSDKGSIPDRFSAQQFSDYHSELNMSSLELGDSALYFCASSFLATEQFFGPGTRLTVL.

The gene calls are TRBV7-9 and TRBJ1-3; 7 bases align to TRBD1. The V segment lost 3 bases and the J segment 0 bases; nucleotides outside the gene matches: 2. The CDR3 is 15 residues long. The germline V gene encodes CDR1 SEHNR and CDR2 FQNEAQ (reference sequence). The CDR3 is CASSLGQTSGNTIYF. DNA of the CDR3: TGTGCCAGCAGCTTGGGACAGACCTCTGGAAACACCATATATTTT.

The chain joins TRBV10-3 to TRBJ2-7, with TRBD1 matching over 9 bases. The CDR3 is made up of 15 amino acids. The germline gives CDR1 ENHRY, CDR2 SYGVKD. V was clipped by 3 bases and J by 6 bases; unmatched bases: 9. CDR3 region: CAISDPGQGVGEQYF. CDR3 bases: TGTGCCATCAGTGACCCGGGACAGGGAGTCGGCGAGCAGTACTTC.

This rearrangement joins TRBV6-2 or TRBV6-3 to TRBJ1-6, with TRBD1 identical over 7 bases. CDR1 and CDR2 (germline): MNHEY, SVGEGT. This CDR3 has 14 amino acids. V gave up 2 bases and J gave up 7 bases; unmatched junction bases: 2. The CDR3 nucleotides read TGTGCCAGCAGTTACCCACAGGGGAATTCACCCCTCCACTTT. Residues: CASSYPQGNSPLHF.

V gene TRBV5-6 combines with J gene TRBJ2-7; possibly TRBD1 for D (5 bases). Trimming shortened V by 0 bases and J by 2 bases, and 6 bases separated the two germline ends. Germline lookup yields CDR1 SGHDT and CDR2 YYEEEE. The CDR3 loop spans 13 amino acids. The CDR3 coding sequence is TGTGCCAGCAGCTTGGTGACAGCCTACGAGCAGTACTTC. Its protein product is CASSLVTAYEQYF.

This chain connects TRBV11-2 to TRBJ2-1; D is possibly TRBD1 (7 bases). The germline gives CDR1 SGHAT, CDR2 FQNNGV. Trimming pared 5 bases from V and 12 bases from J, leaving 14 bases between. The CDR3 is 12 residues long. CDR3 nucleotides: TGTGCCAGCAGCGCAGGGACAGCGGGGCAGTTCTTC. Translation gives CASSAGTAGQFF.

This chain connects TRBV7-3 to TRBJ1-6, with 7 bases that match TRBD1. CDR1 and CDR2 (germline): SGHTA, FQGTGA. J gave up 9 bases and V 2 bases, and 4 bases lay outside the gene matches. The length of the CDR3 is 14 residues. The CDR3 coding sequence is TGTGCCAGCAGCTTAGGGACAGTTGGTTCACCCCTCCACTTT. It yields the protein CASSLGTVGSPLHF.

The chain has TRBV30 and TRBJ1-6; tentative D call: TRBD1 (5 bases). Between the trimmed V and J ends, which lost 0 bases and 14 bases, there was a span of 23 bases. From germline, CDR1 is GTSNPN and CDR2 SVGIG (reference sequence). The CDR3 runs to 16 residues. CDR3 DNA sequence: TGTGCCTGGAGTGTAGCCAGGGTGAAGATTAAGGTCACCCTCCACTTT. Residues: CAWSVARVKIKVTLHF.

This chain joins TRBV30 and TRBJ1-1; D possibly corresponds to TRBD1 (6 bases). CDR3 length: 12 amino acids. V shed 7 bases and J shed 11 bases, with 20 bases lying between them. Germline CDR1 is GTSNPN and CDR2 is SVGIG (reference sequence). The CDR3 loop reads CAYLRGGGGAFF. In nucleotides, the CDR3 is TGTGCCTACCTCCGGGGGGGCGGAGGGGCTTTCTTT.